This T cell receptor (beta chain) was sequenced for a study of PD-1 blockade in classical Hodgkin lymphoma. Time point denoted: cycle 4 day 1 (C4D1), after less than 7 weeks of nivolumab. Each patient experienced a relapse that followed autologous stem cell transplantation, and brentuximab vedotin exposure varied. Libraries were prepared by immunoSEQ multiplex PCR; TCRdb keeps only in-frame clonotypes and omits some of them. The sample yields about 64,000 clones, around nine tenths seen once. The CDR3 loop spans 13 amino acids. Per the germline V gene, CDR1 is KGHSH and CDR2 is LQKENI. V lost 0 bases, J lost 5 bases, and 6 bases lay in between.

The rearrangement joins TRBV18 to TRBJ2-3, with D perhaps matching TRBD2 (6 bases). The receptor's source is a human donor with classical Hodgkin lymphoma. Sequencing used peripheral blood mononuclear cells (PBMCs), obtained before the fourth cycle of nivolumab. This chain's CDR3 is CASSPPGGDTQYF. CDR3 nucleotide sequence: TGTGCCAGCTCACCACCGGGGGGAGATACGCAGTATTTT. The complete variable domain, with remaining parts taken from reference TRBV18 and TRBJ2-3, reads NAGVMQNPRHLVRRRGQEARLRCSPMKGHSHVYWYRQLPEEGLKFMVYLQKENIIDESGMPKERFSAEFPKEGPSILRIQQVVRGDSAAYFCASSPPGGDTQYFGPGTRLTVL.